Each of the 12 T cell receptor beta chains below was sequenced from the same sample in a study of cytomegalovirus exposure and HLA in healthy donors. Use of 60 Vbeta and 13 Jbeta primers characterized the PCR. The table came from immunoSEQ multiplex PCR; TCRdb's copy has only in-frame clones and leaves some out. This sample has about 120,000 clones; around four fifths occur once, and the top ten carry 20%. Sequenced material: PBMCs. Receptors were obtained from a man between 18 and 35 years old in good health and CMV-seropositive.

This clone was counted only a few times. V usage is TRBV1 and J usage is TRBJ1-6; the table gives TRBD1 as D, unverified against the DNA. TRBV1 counts as a pseudogene. This CDR3 spans 16 amino acids. The CDR3 DNA reads TGCACCAGCGCCCTCCCTTCAGAGCAGGGGGTGTCACCCCTCCACTTT. It translates to CTSALPSEQGVSPLHF.

There are a few counts of this clone. The rearrangement links TRBV6-5 to TRBJ1-1; 7 nucleotides agree with TRBD1. The germline gives CDR1 MNHEY, CDR2 SVGAGI. J was trimmed by 0 bases and V by 8 bases; bases with no gene match: 6. The CDR3 contains 14 residues. The DNA of the CDR3 is TGTGCCAGCCGACGGACAGGATTGAACACTGAAGCTTTCTTT. Amino acid sequence: CASRRTGLNTEAFF.

This chain joins TRBV7-8 and TRBJ1-6, with 7 bases identical to TRBD1. The germline CDR1 and CDR2 sequences are SGHVS and FQNEAQ. CDR3 length: 11 amino acids. Trimming at V came to 2 bases and at J to 16 bases, leaving 2 bases not matched to a gene. The CDR3 DNA is TGTGCCAGCAGCTTACAGGGGGAACTCCACTTT. It codes for CASSLQGELHF.

The chain employs TRBV27 and TRBJ1-6, with 7 bases lining up with TRBD1. The CDR3 loop spans 15 amino acids. With V trimmed by 4 bases and J by 12 bases, 12 bases remained unmatched. Germline values: CDR1 MNHEY, CDR2 SMNVEV (reference sequence). The CDR3 region is CASSSHRDSRVPLHF. CDR3 bases: TGTGCCAGCAGTTCCCACAGGGACAGTCGGGTACCCCTCCACTTT.

The chain is built from TRBV19 and TRBJ2-6; D is uncertain. Per the germline V gene, CDR1 is LNHDA and CDR2 is SQIVND (reference sequence). CDR3 length: 16 amino acids. V lost 5 bases, J lost 0 bases, and 11 bases lay in between. CDR3: CASSYPGFSGANVLTF. CDR3 bases: TGTGCCAGTAGTTATCCAGGCTTCTCTGGGGCCAACGTCCTGACTTTC.

The chain couples TRBV28 to TRBJ2-7, with 9 bases identical to TRBD2. This CDR3 is 15 amino acids long. Trimming removed 3 bases from V and 2 bases from J; junction bases left unmatched: 5. The germline V gene encodes CDR1 MDHEN and CDR2 SYDVKM. The chain's CDR3 is CASSLTGTSPYEQYF. The CDR3 region has the DNA TGTGCCAGCAGTTTGACCGGGACTAGCCCCTACGAGCAGTACTTC. Complete variable domain (other parts from reference TRBV28 and TRBJ2-7): DVKVTQSSRYLVKRTGEKVFLECVQDMDHENMFWYRQDPGLGLRLIYFSYDVKMKEKGDIPEGYSVSREKKERFSLILESASTNQTSMYLCASSLTGTSPYEQYFGPGTRLTVT.

The chain carries TRBV30 and TRBJ1-5; 12 bases are shared with TRBD1. J was trimmed by 7 bases and V by 1 base; bases with no gene match: 11. Germline lookup yields CDR1 GTSNPN and CDR2 SVGIG (reference sequence). The CDR3 consists of 17 residues. CDR3 sequence: CAWSASGQGAANQPQHF. As DNA, the CDR3 is TGTGCCTGGAGTGCCTCGGGACAGGGGGCTGCCAACCAGCCCCAGCATTTT. The complete variable domain, with remaining parts taken from reference TRBV30 and TRBJ1-5, reads SQTIHQWPATLVQPVGSPLSLECTVEGTSNPNLYWYRQAAGRGLQLLFYSVGIGQISSEVPQNLSASRPQDRQFILSSKKLLLSDSGFYLCAWSASGQGAANQPQHFGDGTRLSIL.

The chain couples TRBV5-6 to TRBJ2-2; D possibly corresponds to TRBD2 (5 bases). The V gene's germline CDR1 is SGHDT and CDR2 YYEEEE. Trimming removed 4 bases at V and 6 bases at J, with 10 bases between. The CDR3 sequence is 13 residues long. The CDR3 nucleotides read TGTGCCAGCAGCGTCTTCGGGGCCGGGGAGCTGTTTTTT. Encoded protein: CASSVFGAGELFF.

The chain links TRBV4-1 to TRBJ1-2; 9 positions agree with TRBD1. The CDR3 loop spans 16 amino acids. Per germline, CDR1 MGHRA and CDR2 YSYEKL. Losses at the gene ends were 0 bases for V and 5 bases for J; bases not matched to a gene: 7. This CDR3 is CASSQDEGTGPYGYTF. CDR3 DNA: TGCGCCAGCAGCCAAGATGAGGGGACAGGGCCATATGGCTACACCTTC.

V gene TRBV11-1 combines with J gene TRBJ1-1; the D is unclear. Germline CDR1 is SGHAT and CDR2 is FQDESV (reference sequence). The length of the CDR3 is 14 residues. V gave up 4 bases and J gave up 4 bases, with 13 bases separating them. The CDR3 nucleotides read TGTGCCAGCAGCTCGAGCCTTTCCTCCACTGAAGCTTTCTTT. This sequence encodes CASSSSLSSTEAFF.

The chain links TRBV2 to TRBJ1-6; D uncertain. The germline V gene encodes CDR1 SNHLY and CDR2 FYNNEI. V lost 4 bases, J lost 5 bases, and 6 bases lay in between. The CDR3 totals 13 residues. This chain's CDR3 is CASSAPDNSPLHF. The CDR3 coding sequence is TGTGCCAGCAGTGCGCCGGATAATTCACCCCTCCACTTT.

The J gene is TRBJ2-2, the V gene TRBV7-3; 11 bases agree with TRBD2. The CDR3 runs 15 residues. Germline V lookup: CDR1 SGHTA, CDR2 FQGTGA. With V trimmed by 5 bases and J by 7 bases, 6 bases remained unmatched. CDR3 coding DNA: TGTGCCAGCAGCCGACTAGCGGGGATGAGCGGGGAGCTGTTTTTT. It encodes CASSRLAGMSGELFF.